One sample yielded the 30 T cell receptor beta chains listed below, sequenced in a study of OX40 agonist ivuxolimab in advanced cancers. Assay used: immunoSEQ multiplex PCR; TCRdb lists only in-frame clones, some missing. This repertoire shows more than 20,000 clones, roughly nine tenths found once; its top ten account for 25%. The sequencing used CD4+ or CD8+ T cells sorted from blood, collected in a trial of the OX40 agonist ivuxolimab. All receptors derive from an adult with an advanced solid tumor such as melanoma, head and neck, liver or kidney cancer.

The chain is built from TRBV7-6 and TRBJ2-6; unclear D gene. CDR1 SGHVS and CDR2 FNYEAQ come from the germline V gene. This CDR3 spans 14 amino acids. Trimming took 3 bases from V and 6 from J, leaving 9 bases between them. The CDR3 DNA sequence: TGTGCCAGCAGCTTGGTGTGGGAGGCCAACGTCCTGACTTTC. Encoded protein: CASSLVWEANVLTF.

This clone has only one observation. The V gene is TRBV5-5, the J gene TRBJ2-3, with 15 bases lining up with TRBD2. V was pared by 4 bases and J by 6 bases, with 9 bases of the junction left unmatched. The CDR3 covers 17 residues. Germline V CDR1 and CDR2: SGHKS, YYEKEE (reference sequence). This CDR3 is CASSHRTSGGAVDTQYF. In DNA form, the CDR3 reads TGTGCCAGCAGCCATCGGACTAGCGGGGGGGCGGTGGATACGCAGTATTTT.

J is TRBJ2-7 and V is TRBV7-9; tentatively, D is TRBD1 or TRBD2 (5 bases each). Germline assignment: CDR1 SEHNR and CDR2 FQNEAQ (reference sequence). There are 12 residues in the CDR3. DNA of the CDR3: TGTGCTTCCAGGGACGTAGCCTACGAGCAGTACTTC. Translated, it gives CASRDVAYEQYF.

This clone was detected only a few times. V and J are TRBV2 and TRBJ2-5, with 12 bases matching TRBD2. Germline assignment: CDR1 SNHLY and CDR2 FYNNEI. This CDR3 comprises 14 residues. Trimming at V came to 8 bases and at J to 6 bases, leaving 7 bases not matched to a gene. The CDR3 nucleotides read TGTGCCAGCCTAACTAGCGGGGGGACGAAGACCCAGTACTTC. Its protein product is CASLTSGGTKTQYF.

This rearrangement joins TRBV7-6 to TRBJ1-6, with 8 nucleotides matching TRBD1. V was clipped by 0 bases and J by 5 bases; unmatched bases: 9. Looked up from germline, CDR1 is SGHVS and CDR2 is FNYEAQ. The CDR3 has 18 amino acids. The CDR3 region has the DNA TGTGCCAGCAGCTTAGCGGTCGGAGGACAGGGAAATAATTCACCCCTCCACTTT. Protein: CASSLAVGGQGNNSPLHF.

The chain uses TRBV6-6 and TRBJ1-3; D is unclear. V was pared by 6 bases and J by 4 bases, with 13 bases between. Germline CDR1 MNHNY, CDR2 SVGAGI (reference sequence). CDR3 length equals 14 residues. CDR3 amino acids: CASSPGREGNTIYF. In DNA form, the CDR3 reads TGTGCCAGCAGCCCCGGACGAGAGGGAAACACCATATATTTT.

V usage is TRBV27 and J usage is TRBJ2-1; 8 bases are a match to TRBD2. Unmatched junction bases numbered 16, after V lost 5 bases and J lost 10 bases. There are 16 residues in the CDR3. Per the germline V gene, CDR1 is MNHEY and CDR2 is SMNVEV (reference sequence). CDR3 in amino acids: CASSTPRGGAGGEQFF. CDR3 coding DNA: TGTGCCAGCAGTACCCCCCGGGGGGGGGCGGGCGGGGAGCAGTTCTTC.

The chain uses TRBV28 and TRBJ1-5; 10 positions agree with TRBD1. The CDR3 totals 16 residues. CDR1 is MDHEN, CDR2 SYDVKM, per germline. Trimming took 2 bases from V and 2 from J; bases not matched to a gene: 3. CDR3 DNA sequence: TGTGCCAGCAGTTTACTCGGGACAGGGGGCAATCAGCCCCAGCATTTT. As protein: CASSLLGTGGNQPQHF.

The gene calls are TRBV21-1 and TRBJ2-1. TRBV21-1 is a pseudogene segment. The CDR3 length is 14 residues. The CDR3 protein is CASSKRIRYNEQFF. CDR3 in DNA: TGTGCCAGCAGCAAACGGATTAGGTACAATGAGCAGTTCTTC.

The V gene is TRBV27, the J gene TRBJ2-6; D is unclear. The CDR3 length is 13 residues. CDR1 is MNHEY and CDR2 is SMNVEV in the germline V gene (reference sequence). Trimming removed 4 bases at V and 1 base at J, with 2 bases between. Here the CDR3 reads CASSWSGANVLTF. The CDR3 nucleotides read TGTGCCAGCAGTTGGTCTGGGGCCAACGTCCTGACTTTC.

V is TRBV7-9 and J is TRBJ2-5; D not resolved. Germline V gene sequence: CDR1 SEHNR, CDR2 FQNEAQ (reference sequence). Trimming shortened V by 1 base and J by 3 bases, and 9 bases separated the two germline ends. The CDR3 is made up of 14 amino acids. Here the CDR3 DNA reads TGTGCCAGCAGCTTAGGTGGGGAAAAAGAGACCCAGTACTTC. Its translation is CASSLGGEKETQYF.

This clone was counted once. The DNA for the CDR3 is TGTGCCAGCAGCTTGTTCCGGACTGCACCCACCGGGGAGCTGTTTTTT. The encoded protein is CASSLFRTAPTGELFF. The chain carries TRBV5-8 and TRBJ2-2; possibly TRBD2 for D (5 bases). Trimming removed 1 base at V and 4 bases at J, with 14 bases between. Looked up from germline, CDR1 is SGHTS and CDR2 is YDEGEE. The CDR3 covers 16 residues.

The chain combines TRBV4-3 with TRBJ2-7; 9 nucleotides line up with TRBD1. CDR3 length: 15 residues. Germline V lookup: CDR1 LGHNA, CDR2 YSLEER. After removal of 4 bases from V and 4 bases from J, the junction contained 8 bases not matched to a gene. As DNA, the CDR3 is TGCGCCAGCAGCCCCGGGACAGGGACGTTTTACGAGCAGTACTTC. It encodes CASSPGTGTFYEQYF.

V gene TRBV11-2 combines with J gene TRBJ1-6, with D possibly TRBD1 on 5 matching bases. There are 16 residues in the CDR3. V was trimmed by 1 base and J by 8 bases, leaving 15 bases between them. Germline V gives CDR1 SGHAT, CDR2 FQNNGV. This CDR3 reads CASSLVRRDGHSPLHF. The CDR3 DNA is TGTGCCAGCAGCTTAGTTCGGCGGGACGGACATTCACCCCTCCACTTT. The full variable domain, rest sourced from reference TRBV11-2 and TRBJ1-6, is EAGVAQSPRYKIIEKRQSVAFWCNPISGHATLYWYQQILGQGPKLLIQFQNNGVVDDSQLPKDRFSAERLKGVDSTLKIQPAKLEDSAVYLCASSLVRRDGHSPLHFGNGTRLTVT.

The V and J genes are TRBV4-3 and TRBJ1-6, with 8 positions matching TRBD1. Looked up from germline, CDR1 is LGHNA and CDR2 is YSLEER. The CDR3 has 17 amino acids. With 5 bases clipped from V and 7 bases from J, the junction kept 13 bases outside the gene matches. The CDR3 is CASSGGPGGARNSPLHF. The CDR3 DNA sequence: TGCGCCAGCAGCGGGGGGCCAGGGGGCGCGCGGAATTCACCCCTCCACTTT.

This clone occurred once. The V gene is TRBV6-5, the J gene TRBJ2-7; D ambiguous. Germline CDR1 reads MNHEY; CDR2 reads SVGAGI. The length of the CDR3 is 14 residues. Trimming took 2 bases from V and 6 from J, leaving 14 bases between them. CDR3: CASSYATPTGEQYF. The CDR3, as DNA: TGTGCCAGCAGTTACGCGACCCCGACCGGCGAGCAGTACTTC.

V is TRBV7-9 and J is TRBJ2-4; D is possibly TRBD1 (6 bases). Per germline, CDR1 SEHNR and CDR2 FQNEAQ (reference sequence). The CDR3 consists of 17 residues. With 1 base removed from V and 0 bases from J, the gap between germline ends came to 13 bases. CDR3 protein: CASSLGPGALAKNIQYF. The CDR3 nucleotides are TGTGCCAGCAGCTTAGGCCCAGGGGCCCTAGCCAAAAACATTCAGTACTTC.

The chain carries TRBV13 and TRBJ2-3; the match to TRBD2 covers 8 bases. The length of the CDR3 is 16 residues. Germline V gene sequence: CDR1 PRHDT, CDR2 FYEKMQ (reference sequence). The ends lost 5 bases at V and 2 bases at J; junction bases unmatched: 9. The CDR3 DNA follows: TGTGCCAGCAGCCCGCGGCGGGGGGAATACACAGATACGCAGTATTTT. Protein: CASSPRRGEYTDTQYF.

The chain is built from TRBV27 and TRBJ2-1; D uncertain. The germline V gene encodes CDR1 MNHEY and CDR2 SMNVEV (reference sequence). The CDR3 extends over 16 amino acids. Trimming cost V 1 base and J 6 bases, with 16 bases left between them. The chain's CDR3 is CASSLLGPSTINEQFF. The CDR3 nucleotides are TGTGCCAGCAGTTTATTAGGCCCCTCAACCATCAATGAGCAGTTCTTC.

The chain recombines TRBV7-6 with TRBJ2-3; D is unclear. The CDR3 sequence is 15 residues long. Germline CDR1 is SGHVS and CDR2 is FNYEAQ. The V gene lost 10 bases and the J gene lost 4 bases, with 21 bases spanning the gap. The DNA for the CDR3 is TGTGCCACCGAGGCTTACTTAGCAGGATCAGATACGCAGTATTTT. Its protein product is CATEAYLAGSDTQYF.

V usage is TRBV27 and J usage is TRBJ2-7, with 8 bases lining up with TRBD1. CDR1 is MNHEY and CDR2 is SMNVEV in the germline V gene (reference sequence). This CDR3 contains 15 residues. Unmatched junction bases numbered 7, after V lost 4 bases and J lost 2 bases. CDR3 protein: CASSSDRESAYEQYF. The CDR3 nucleotides are TGTGCCAGCAGTTCGGACAGGGAAAGCGCCTACGAGCAGTACTTC.

The genes are TRBV25-1 and TRBJ2-2; TRBD1 aligns across 11 bases. After removal of 8 bases from V and 3 bases from J, the junction contained 5 bases not matched to a gene. The CDR3 covers 15 residues. Germline V gene sequence: CDR1 MGHDK, CDR2 SYGVNS. DNA of the CDR3: TGTGCCAGCGGACAGGGGGCTGGGGACACCGGGGAGCTGTTTTTT. Protein: CASGQGAGDTGELFF.

Comment on this clone: Other DNA sequences within the sample encode an identical CDR3. The J gene is TRBJ1-5, the V gene TRBV20-1; tentative D call: TRBD1 (5 bases). V was trimmed by 4 bases and J by 7 bases, leaving 8 bases between them. This CDR3 has 11 amino acids. CDR1 DFQATT and CDR2 SNEGSKA come from the germline V gene (reference sequence). CDR3 DNA: TGCAGTGCTACTCAGGGACAGCCCCAGCATTTT. Translation: CSATQGQPQHF.

This clone has just a few counts. The V call is TRBV7-9, the J call TRBJ2-7; the D is unclear. The CDR3 is made up of 12 amino acids. The ends were cut back, 5 bases at V and 2 bases at J, with 7 bases in the middle. CDR1 and CDR2 (germline): SEHNR, FQNEAQ (reference sequence). The CDR3 region is CASSPPTYEQYF. For the CDR3, the DNA is TGTGCCAGCAGCCCGCCGACCTACGAGCAGTACTTC.

This clone was seen just once. The rearrangement uses TRBV5-6 and TRBJ2-2; TRBD2 matches 11 bases. This CDR3 is 15 amino acids long. Losses at the gene ends were 5 bases for V and 7 bases for J; bases not matched to a gene: 7. Germline V lookup: CDR1 SGHDT, CDR2 YYEEEE. CDR3 sequence: CASRSRLAGFGELFF. The CDR3 nucleotides are TGTGCCAGCAGATCCCGACTAGCGGGGTTCGGGGAGCTGTTTTTT.

The chain has TRBV7-9 and TRBJ1-6, with D perhaps TRBD1 (5 bases). This CDR3 spans 13 amino acids. Trimming took 4 bases from V and 9 from J, leaving 10 bases between them. The germline V gene encodes CDR1 SEHNR and CDR2 FQNEAQ (reference sequence). Written as DNA, the CDR3 is TGTGCCAGCAGCTGGGACCCCAGTTCACCCCTCCACTTT. Its translation: CASSWDPSSPLHF.

This chain joins TRBV4-2 and TRBJ2-1; 13 positions agree with TRBD2. CDR1 LGHNA and CDR2 YNFKEQ come from the germline V gene. This CDR3 is built from 17 residues. The trim removed 6 bases at V and 7 bases at J, leaving 12 bases unmatched. Written as DNA, the CDR3 is TGTGCCAGCAGTCAAATGTCGTGGACTAGCGGGAGTAATGAGCAGTTCTTC. Encoded protein: CASSQMSWTSGSNEQFF.

The rearrangement joins TRBV7-9 to TRBJ2-7; 8 nucleotides line up with TRBD1. The CDR3 extends over 14 amino acids. The germline V gene encodes CDR1 SEHNR and CDR2 FQNEAQ (reference sequence). V shed 1 base, J shed 5 bases, and the junction held 4 bases outside the gene matches. CDR3 region: CASSLGAGGHEQYF. CDR3 coding DNA: TGTGCCAGCAGCTTAGGGGCAGGGGGCCACGAGCAGTACTTC.

The genes are TRBV15 and TRBJ2-2; the D gene is possibly TRBD2 (6 bases). With 0 bases removed from V and 4 bases from J, the gap between germline ends came to 12 bases. Germline V gene lookup returns CDR1 LNHNV and CDR2 YYDKDF (reference sequence). The CDR3 covers 16 residues. The CDR3 here is CATSREPGLGTGELFF. For the CDR3, the DNA is TGTGCCACCAGCAGAGAACCGGGACTGGGCACCGGGGAGCTGTTTTTT.

The genes are TRBV10-3 and TRBJ2-7; 7 bases map to TRBD2. Germline assignment: CDR1 ENHRY and CDR2 SYGVKD. The V and J ends lost 8 bases and 1 base, in that order; junction bases with no gene match: 14. The CDR3 covers 16 residues. CDR3 nucleotide sequence: TGTGCCATCGCCGCTAGTGAGGCGGGGGAATCCTACGAGCAGTACTTC. It is translated as CAIAASEAGESYEQYF.